This entry is about one T cell receptor (beta chain). The sample belongs to a study of naive and memory T cell subsets. An equimolar mix of two oligonucleotides served as the beta constant-region primer for TRBC1 and TRBC2. One entry per CDR3 protein, called by TCRdb with MiXCR from the UMI-ligation and nested PCR reads. The sample shows approximately 140,000 distinct CDR3 sequences, approximately 15% of them seen only once. Between the trimmed V and J ends, which lost 6 bases and 0 bases, there was a span of 10 bases. Germline V gene lookup returns CDR1 SNHLY and CDR2 FYNNEI. The CDR3 totals 14 residues.

V and J are TRBV2 and TRBJ2-3, with no clear D. The receptor's source is a human donor in good health. Sequencing input: naive CD4+ T cells from blood. DNA of the CDR3: TGTGCCAGCAGAATCATATCTAGCACAGATACGCAGTATTTT. As protein: CASRIISSTDTQYF.